Included here is one T cell receptor beta chain sequence, with context. Preparation of the TCRbeta library used unique molecular identifiers. TCRdb recomputed calls from the PCR reads with MiXCR, one row per CDR3 protein. The profile covers hundreds of thousands of distinct CDR3 sequences, with under 12% appearing a single time and less than 5% taken by the ten largest. These data belong to a study of T-cell reconstitution after alpha-beta-depleted transplantation in children. V was pared by 8 bases and J by 0 bases, with 17 bases between. Germline-derived CDR1 and CDR2 are LGHDT and YNNKEL (reference sequence). The CDR3 spans 16 residues.

Sequenced here: PBMCs from the stem cell graft donor, sampled from the stem cell graft. This TCR was sampled from a human donor who donated a stem cell graft to a child with acute myeloid leukemia. J is TRBJ2-1 and V is TRBV3-1; D uncertain. CDR3 region: CASSPGPRSSYNEQFF. DNA of the CDR3: TGTGCCAGCTCCCCAGGCCCTAGGAGCTCCTACAATGAGCAGTTCTTC.